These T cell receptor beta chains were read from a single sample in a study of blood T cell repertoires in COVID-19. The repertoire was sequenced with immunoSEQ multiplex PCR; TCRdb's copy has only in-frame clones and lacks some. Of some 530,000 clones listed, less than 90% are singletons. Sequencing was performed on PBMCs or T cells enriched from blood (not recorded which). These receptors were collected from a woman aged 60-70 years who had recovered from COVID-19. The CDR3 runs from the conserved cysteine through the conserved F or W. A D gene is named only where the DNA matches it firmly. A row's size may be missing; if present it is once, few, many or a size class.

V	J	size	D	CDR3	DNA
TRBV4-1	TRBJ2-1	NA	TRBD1	CASSQPRDRSTPNNEQFF	TGCGCCAGCAGCCAACCCCGGGACAGGTCCACCCCTAACAATGAGCAGTTCTTC
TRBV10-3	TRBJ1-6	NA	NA	CAITESGNNSPLHF	TGTGCCATCACTGAATCGGGGAATAATTCACCCCTCCACTTT
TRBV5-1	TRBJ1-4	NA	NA	CASSWAGDANEKLFF	TGCGCCAGCAGCTGGGCAGGGGATGCGAATGAAAAACTGTTTTTT
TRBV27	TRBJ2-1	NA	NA	CASSSLSGSGNEQFF	TGTGCCAGCAGTTCCCTCTCCGGGTCCGGCAATGAGCAGTTCTTC
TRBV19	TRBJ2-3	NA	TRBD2	CASSIALAGGKNTQYF	TGTGCCAGTAGTATAGCACTAGCGGGGGGCAAGAATACGCAGTATTTT
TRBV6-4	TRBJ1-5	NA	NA	CARLEGLSRDQPQHF	TGTGCCAGACTCGAGGGATTAAGTAGGGATCAGCCCCAGCATTTT
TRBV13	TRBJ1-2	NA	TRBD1	CASSLRDRGYGYTF	TGTGCCAGCAGCCTCCGGGACAGGGGCTATGGCTACACCTTC
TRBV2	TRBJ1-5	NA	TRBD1	CASSETGTGGYFYSNQPQHF	TGTGCCAGCAGTGAAACCGGGACAGGGGGATACTTTTATAGCAATCAGCCCCAGCATTTT
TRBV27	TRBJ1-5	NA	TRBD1	CASRSVGQVSNQPQHF	TGTGCCAGCAGGTCAGTCGGACAGGTTAGCAATCAGCCCCAGCATTTT
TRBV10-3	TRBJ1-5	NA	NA	CAIREASGSGNQPQHF	TGTGCCATCAGGGAGGCGTCCGGGTCGGGCAATCAGCCCCAGCATTTT
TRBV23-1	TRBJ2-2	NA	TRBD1	CASSQSRQGEKSGELFF	TGCGCCAGCAGTCAATCGAGACAGGGGGAGAAATCCGGGGAGCTGTTTTTT
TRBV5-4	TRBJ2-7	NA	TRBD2	CASSLPGTRLYEQYF	TGTGCCAGCAGCTTACCCGGGACTAGACTCTACGAGCAGTACTTC
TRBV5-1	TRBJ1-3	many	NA	CASSLGSGGGWNTIYF	TGCGCCAGCAGCCTTGGATCCGGGGGAGGGTGGAACACCATATATTTT
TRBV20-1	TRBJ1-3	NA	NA	CSASSISGNTIYF	TGCAGTGCTAGTTCTATCTCTGGAAACACCATATATTTT
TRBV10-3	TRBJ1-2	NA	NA	CAIGRRDSSGDGYTF	TGTGCCATCGGTCGCCGGGACTCCTCCGGGGATGGCTACACCTTC
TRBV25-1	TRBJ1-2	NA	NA	CASSEEQENYGYTF	TGTGCCAGCAGTGAGGAACAGGAGAACTATGGCTACACCTTC
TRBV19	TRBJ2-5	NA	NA	CASSIGTGFGFQYF	TGTGCCAGTAGTATAGGAACAGGGTTTGGGTTCCAGTACTTC
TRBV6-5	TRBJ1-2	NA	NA	CASSYEVVGGYTF	TGTGCCAGCAGTTACGAGGTGGTGGGTGGCTACACCTTC
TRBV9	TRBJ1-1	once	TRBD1	CASSVGQGTEAFF	TGTGCCAGCAGCGTAGGACAGGGAACCGAAGCTTTCTTT
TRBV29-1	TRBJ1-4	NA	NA	CSVEEGGSDEKLFF	TGCAGCGTTGAAGAGGGAGGGTCGGATGAAAAACTGTTTTTT
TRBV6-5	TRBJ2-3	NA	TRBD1	CASSFQGQGVTDTQYF	TGTGCCAGCAGTTTTCAAGGACAGGGGGTAACAGATACGCAGTATTTT
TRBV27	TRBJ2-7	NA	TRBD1	CASSLKQGSSYEQYF	TGTGCCAGCAGTTTAAAACAGGGGAGCTCCTACGAGCAGTACTTC
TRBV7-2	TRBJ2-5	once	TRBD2	CASSLVAGGQTQYF	TGTGCCAGCAGCTTGGTAGCGGGGGGGCAGACCCAGTACTTC
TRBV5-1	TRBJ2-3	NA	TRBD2	CASSSGTSGGRADTQYF	TGCGCCAGCAGCTCCGGGACTAGCGGGGGGAGGGCAGATACGCAGTATTTT
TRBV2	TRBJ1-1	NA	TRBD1	CASIWTGGSEWNTEAFF	TGTGCCAGCATTTGGACAGGGGGCTCAGAATGGAACACTGAAGCTTTCTTT
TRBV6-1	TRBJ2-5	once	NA	CASSDGYQETQYF	TGTGCCAGCAGTGACGGGTACCAAGAGACCCAGTACTTC
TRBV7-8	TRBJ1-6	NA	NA	CASSLHAGLGNSPLHF	TGTGCCAGCAGCTTACATGCGGGTCTGGGTAATTCACCCCTCCACTTT
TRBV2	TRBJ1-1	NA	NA	CASSTSMNTEAFF	TGTGCCAGCAGTACATCCATGAACACTGAAGCTTTCTTT
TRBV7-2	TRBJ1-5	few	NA	CASSLQAYSNQPQHF	TGTGCCAGCAGCTTGCAGGCATATAGCAATCAGCCCCAGCATTTT
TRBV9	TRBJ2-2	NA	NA	CASSVAVMAGTGELFF	TGTGCCAGCAGCGTAGCCGTGATGGCGGGCACCGGGGAGCTGTTTTTT
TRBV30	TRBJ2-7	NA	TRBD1	CAWSSGTGTLREQYF	TGTGCCTGGAGTTCCGGGACAGGGACTCTACGGGAGCAGTACTTC
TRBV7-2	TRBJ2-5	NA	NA	CASSIGIQETQYF	TGTGCCAGCAGCATCGGGATCCAAGAGACCCAGTACTTC
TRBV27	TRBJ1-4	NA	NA	CASSFLRNNEKLFF	TGTGCCAGCAGTTTCTTGCGGAATAATGAAAAACTGTTTTTT
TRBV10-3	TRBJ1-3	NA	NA	CAIRGLGNTIYF	TGTGCCATCAGGGGACTTGGAAACACCATATATTTT
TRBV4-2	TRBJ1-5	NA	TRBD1	CASSQDSSTGVNQPQHF	TGTGCCAGCAGCCAAGACTCCTCGACAGGGGTTAATCAGCCCCAGCATTTT
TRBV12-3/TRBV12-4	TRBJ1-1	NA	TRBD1	CASRWTGSEAFF	TGTGCCAGCAGGTGGACAGGGTCTGAAGCTTTCTTT
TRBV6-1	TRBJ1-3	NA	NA	CASSAGGLTRSGNTIYF	TGTGCCAGCAGTGCGGGGGGACTAACCCGCTCTGGAAACACCATATATTTT
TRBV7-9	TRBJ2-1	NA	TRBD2	CASSDRGGSSYNEQFF	TGTGCCAGCAGCGATCGGGGGGGAAGCTCCTACAATGAGCAGTTCTTC
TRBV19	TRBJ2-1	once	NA	CASRIRGGYNEQFF	TGTGCCAGTAGAATCAGGGGTGGCTACAATGAGCAGTTCTTC
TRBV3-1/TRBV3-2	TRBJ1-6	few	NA	CASSQVPGLGSPLHF	TGTGCCAGCAGCCAAGTTCCAGGGTTGGGATCACCCCTCCACTTT
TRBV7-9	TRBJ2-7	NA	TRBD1	CASRLGTGPSYEQYF	TGTGCCAGCAGGCTCGGGACAGGGCCCTCCTACGAGCAGTACTTC
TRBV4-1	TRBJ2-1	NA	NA	CASSPGGAGGGEQFF	TGCGCCAGCAGCCCCGGCGGGGCCGGGGGAGGTGAGCAGTTCTTC
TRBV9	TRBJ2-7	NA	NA	CASSVRGNSYEQYF	TGTGCCAGCAGCGTCCGGGGGAACTCCTACGAGCAGTACTTC
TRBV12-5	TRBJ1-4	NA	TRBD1	CASGSDRDINEKLFF	TGTGCTAGTGGTTCCGACAGGGACATTAATGAAAAACTGTTTTTT
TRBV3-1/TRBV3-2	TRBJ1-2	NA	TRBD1	CASSQEGQGPYGYTF	TGTGCCAGCAGCCAAGAGGGACAGGGGCCCTATGGCTACACCTTC
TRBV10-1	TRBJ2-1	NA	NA	CASSDRLASDEQFF	TGCGCCAGCAGTGATAGGCTAGCCTCCGATGAGCAGTTCTTC
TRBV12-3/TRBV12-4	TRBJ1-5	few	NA	CASSSYSNQPQHF	TGTGCCAGCAGTTCTTATAGCAATCAGCCCCAGCATTTT
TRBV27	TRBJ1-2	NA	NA	CASSLFGGVEGYTF	TGTGCCAGCAGTTTATTCGGGGGGGTGGAAGGCTACACCTTC
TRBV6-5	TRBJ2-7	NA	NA	CASSYPVRGGVNEQYF	TGTGCCAGCAGTTACCCGGTCCGTGGAGGGGTTAACGAGCAGTACTTC
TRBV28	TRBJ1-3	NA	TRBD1	CASSLRDRGNTIYF	TGTGCCAGCAGTTTAAGGGACAGGGGAAACACCATATATTTT
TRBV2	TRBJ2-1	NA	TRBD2	CASSAGAAGGRKDEQFF	TGTGCCAGCAGCGCAGGGGCGGCGGGGGGGCGTAAGGATGAGCAGTTCTTC
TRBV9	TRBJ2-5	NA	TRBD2	CASSQRPSGGEETQYF	TGTGCCAGCAGCCAAAGGCCTAGCGGGGGGGAAGAGACCCAGTACTTC
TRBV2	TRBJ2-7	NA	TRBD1	CASSEGTGGTYEQYF	TGTGCCAGCAGTGAGGGGACAGGGGGGACTTACGAGCAGTACTTC
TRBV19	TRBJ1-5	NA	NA	CASYGGGNQPQHF	TGTGCCAGCTACGGGGGGGGAAATCAGCCCCAGCATTTT
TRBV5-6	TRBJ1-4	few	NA	CASSDLRGYGKLFF	TGTGCCAGCAGCGACCTCAGGGGATACGGAAAACTGTTTTTT